The source of this T cell receptor (beta chain) is a study of T cells in Graves' hyperthyroidism and ophthalmopathy. Patients aged 18 to 65 with hyperthyroidism were newly diagnosed, with duration under 2 months. Clinical symptoms, serum thyroxine, TRAb, thyroid ultrasound and orbital computed tomography established diagnosis. Template material for amplifying TCR beta CDR3 regions consisted of RNA transcripts. The primer set for the first-round RT-PCR of the TCR CDR3 was HTBI. TCRdb analysed the multiplex PCR reads with MiXCR anew, one entry per CDR3 protein. The sample shows about 740,000 distinct CDR3 sequences, approximately 14% of them seen only once. Sequences were obtained from blood. The sequence was obtained from a woman aged 18-29 years with Graves' hyperthyroidism.

CDR3 in amino acids: CASSQALGGGEQYF. The CDR3 DNA reads as TGCGCCAGCAGCCAAGCTCTGGGGGGTGGGGAGCAGTACTTC. This rearrangement joins TRBV4-3 to TRBJ2-7; tentative D call: TRBD2 (6 bases). Germline CDR1 LGHNA, CDR2 YSLEER. V was trimmed by 1 base and J by 7 bases, leaving 14 bases between them. This CDR3 region has 14 residues.